The TCR beta chain described here comes from a study of T cell repertoires in cytomegalovirus infection. Overall study: CMV infection together with matching HLA type was indicated by public TCR beta signatures.

The CDR3 runs 13 residues. Trimming took 6 bases from V and 5 from J, leaving 8 bases between them. One entry per CDR3 protein, called by TCRdb with MiXCR from the reads. This table has 450,000 to 650,000 distinct CDR3 sequences, approximately 25% appearing once. The rearrangement joins TRBV12-3 or TRBV12-4 to TRBJ1-6; D is ambiguous. This TCR came from a human donor in good health (CMV status not recorded). Some clones in this sample may be carry-over from other donors' samples. Sequences were obtained from PBMCs. CDR3 bases: TGTGCCAGCAGGCAACTAAATAATTCACCCCTCCACTTT. Amino acid sequence: CASRQLNNSPLHF.